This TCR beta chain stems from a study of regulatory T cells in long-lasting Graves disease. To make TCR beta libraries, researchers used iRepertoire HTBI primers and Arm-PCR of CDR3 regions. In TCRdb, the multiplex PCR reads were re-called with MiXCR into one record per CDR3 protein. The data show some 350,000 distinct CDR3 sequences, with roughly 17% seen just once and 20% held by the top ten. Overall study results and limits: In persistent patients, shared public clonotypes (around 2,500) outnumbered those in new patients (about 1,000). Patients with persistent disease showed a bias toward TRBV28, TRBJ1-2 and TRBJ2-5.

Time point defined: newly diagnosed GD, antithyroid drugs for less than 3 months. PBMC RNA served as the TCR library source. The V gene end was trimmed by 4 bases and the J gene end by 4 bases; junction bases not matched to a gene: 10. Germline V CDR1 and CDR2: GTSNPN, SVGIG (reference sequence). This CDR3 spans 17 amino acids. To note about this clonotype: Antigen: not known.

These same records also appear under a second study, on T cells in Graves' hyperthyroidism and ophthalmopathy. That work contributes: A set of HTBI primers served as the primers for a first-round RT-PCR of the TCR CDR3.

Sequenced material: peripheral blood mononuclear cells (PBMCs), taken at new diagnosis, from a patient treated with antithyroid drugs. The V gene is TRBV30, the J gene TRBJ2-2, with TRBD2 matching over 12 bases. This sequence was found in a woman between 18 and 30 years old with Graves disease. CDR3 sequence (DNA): TGTGCCTGGACGCCTAGCGGGAGGGCCGGAGGCACCGGGGAGCTGTTTTTT. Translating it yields CAWTPSGRAGGTGELFF.